Shown below are 27 T cell receptor beta chains from a single sample sequenced in a study of blood T cell repertoires in COVID-19. Generated by immunoSEQ multiplex PCR, the TCRdb table keeps only in-frame clones and is missing some. Here the sample spans some 290,000 clones, almost 90% being singletons. The specimen was peripheral blood. Every receptor here comes from a young woman with COVID-19, enrolled during active disease.

This clone was picked up a small number of times. This chain joins TRBV3-1 (or the pseudogene TRBV3-2) and TRBJ2-1; 9 bases agree with TRBD2. The CDR3 sequence is 15 residues long. The junction had 6 bases not matched to a gene; V was cut back by 5 bases and J by 4 bases. CDR1 and CDR2 (germline): LGHDT, YNNKEL (reference sequence). The CDR3 region is CASSWTTSGYNEQFF. CDR3 coding DNA: TGTGCCAGCAGCTGGACGACTAGCGGATACAATGAGCAGTTCTTC.

The rearrangement links TRBV4-3 to TRBJ1-3; D remains unclear. The V end lost 2 bases, the J end lost 2 bases, and 4 bases lay between the germline ends. Germline CDR1 is LGHNA and CDR2 is YSLEER. This CDR3 has 13 residues. CDR3 residues: CASSQLPGNTIYF. CDR3 nucleotides: TGCGCCAGCAGCCAACTTCCTGGAAACACCATATATTTT.

The rearrangement joins TRBV7-2 to TRBJ2-2; tentative D call: TRBD2 (6 bases). The V end was cut by 2 bases, the J end by 1 base, with 8 bases between. This CDR3 is built from 15 residues. Germline CDR1 SGHTA, CDR2 FQGNSA. The CDR3 here is CASSLWRGNTGELFF. The CDR3, as DNA: TGTGCCAGCAGCTTATGGCGGGGGAACACCGGGGAGCTGTTTTTT.

The rearrangement joins TRBV19 to TRBJ1-4; TRBD1 aligns across 8 bases. Germline assignment: CDR1 LNHDA and CDR2 SQIVND (reference sequence). This CDR3 comprises 15 residues. The trim removed 5 bases at V and 8 bases at J, leaving 10 bases unmatched. CDR3 in DNA: TGTGCCAGTAGTGCGGCTCGGACAGGGAGCGAAAAACTGTTTTTT. Amino acids: CASSAARTGSEKLFF. Full variable domain (missing parts from reference TRBV19 and TRBJ1-4): DGGITQSPKYLFRKEGQNVTLSCEQNLNHDAMYWYRQDPGQGLRLIYYSQIVNDFQKGDIAEGYSVSREKKESFPLTVTSAQKNPTAFYLCASSAARTGSEKLFFGSGTQLSVL.

J is TRBJ1-5 and V is TRBV28, with TRBD1 identical over 8 bases. CDR3 size: 12 residues. Germline V gene sequence: CDR1 MDHEN, CDR2 SYDVKM. Trimming took 6 bases from V and 11 from J; bases not matched to a gene: 6. The CDR3 DNA is TGTGCCAGCAGCACTACAGGGGGAACCCAGCATTTT. It codes for CASSTTGGTQHF.

V is TRBV18 and J is TRBJ2-2, with D uncertain. The CDR3 extends over 15 amino acids. CDR1 is KGHSH and CDR2 is LQKENI in the germline V gene. Trimming removed 2 bases from V and 2 bases from J, with 9 bases in between. The CDR3 here is CASSPIPGNTGELFF. DNA of the CDR3: TGTGCCAGCTCACCAATTCCAGGCAACACCGGGGAGCTGTTTTTT. Looking up the rest from reference TRBV18 and TRBJ2-2 gives the full variable domain: NAGVMQNPRHLVRRRGQEARLRCSPMKGHSHVYWYRQLPEEGLKFMVYLQKENIIDESGMPKERFSAEFPKEGPSILRIQQVVRGDSAAYFCASSPIPGNTGELFFGEGSRLTVL.

The chain recombines TRBV28 with TRBJ1-1, with no clear D. CDR3 length: 14 amino acids. V lost 3 bases to trimming and J lost 4 bases, with 12 bases between them. CDR1 is MDHEN and CDR2 is SYDVKM in the germline V gene. The CDR3 bases are TGTGCCAGCAGTTTTTTGGGGAGAAGCACTGAAGCTTTCTTT. Translation: CASSFLGRSTEAFF.

Here the CDR3 reads CASSLSSGSVNEQFF. CDR3 in DNA: TGTGCCAGCAGTCTATCTAGCGGGAGTGTCAATGAGCAGTTCTTC. The chain has TRBV6-4 and TRBJ2-1, with TRBD2 identical over 10 bases. Trimming removed 5 bases from V and 6 bases from J; junction bases left unmatched: 7. From germline, CDR1 is MRHNA and CDR2 SNTAGT. This CDR3 comprises 15 residues.

This clone occurred once. The rearrangement uses TRBV27 and TRBJ2-7; no firm D call. The ends were cut back, 4 bases at V and 6 bases at J, with 7 bases in the middle. Per germline, CDR1 MNHEY and CDR2 SMNVEV (reference sequence). The length of the CDR3 is 11 residues. CDR3 coding DNA: TGTGCCAGCAGTTCAAATTCCGAGCAGTACTTC. This gives the protein CASSSNSEQYF.

The CDR3 region is CASCLQGAGSEQYF. In nucleotides, the CDR3 is TGCGCCAGCTGCCTCCAGGGGGCGGGGAGCGAGCAGTACTTC. The rearrangement uses TRBV4-1 and TRBJ2-7; 8 bases map to TRBD1. After removal of 8 bases from V and 6 bases from J, the junction contained 12 bases not matched to a gene. The CDR3 is 14 residues long. Germline V gene lookup returns CDR1 MGHRA and CDR2 YSYEKL.

The genes are TRBV5-6 and TRBJ1-5; the D gene is possibly TRBD1 (6 bases). From germline, CDR1 is SGHDT and CDR2 YYEEEE. This CDR3 is 16 amino acids long. V gave up 3 bases and J gave up 0 bases, with 13 bases separating them. The CDR3 region has the DNA TGTGCCAGCAGCTATGGGGGCCAGTATAGCAATCAGCCCCAGCATTTT. This codes for CASSYGGQYSNQPQHF.

In nucleotides, the CDR3 is TGTGCCAGCATTCCCAACTTTATAGCCAAAAACATTCAGTACTTC. Translation: CASIPNFIAKNIQYF. The chain employs TRBV2 and TRBJ2-4; D is unresolved. Trimming took off 7 bases at V and 0 bases at J, with 13 bases between the two ends. This CDR3 is 15 amino acids long. Germline lookup yields CDR1 SNHLY and CDR2 FYNNEI.

This sequence joins TRBV28 and TRBJ1-2; 7 nucleotides match TRBD1. Trimming took 11 bases from V and 4 from J; bases not matched to a gene: 10. This CDR3 has 13 amino acids. The germline gives CDR1 MDHEN, CDR2 SYDVKM. CDR3 DNA sequence: TGTGCCGTCGAAGGGGCAGGGGGCTATGGCTACACCTTC. Its translation is CAVEGAGGYGYTF.

This chain joins TRBV29-1 and TRBJ1-4; D ambiguous. The CDR3 has 11 amino acids. Germline lookup yields CDR1 SQVTM and CDR2 ANQGSEA. V was trimmed by 5 bases and J by 4 bases, leaving 5 bases between them. The CDR3 sequence: CSVSHNEKLFF. In nucleotides, the CDR3 is TGCAGCGTTTCCCATAATGAAAAACTGTTTTTT.

The V and J genes are TRBV6-6 and TRBJ1-1, with D maybe TRBD1 (6 bases). This CDR3 contains 16 residues. Trimming took off 2 bases at V and 1 base at J, with 14 bases between the two ends. The germline V gene encodes CDR1 MNHNY and CDR2 SVGAGI (reference sequence). CDR3 sequence reads: CASSYPFPTGNTEAFF. The CDR3 DNA follows: TGTGCCAGCAGTTACCCCTTCCCGACAGGGAACACTGAAGCTTTCTTT.

CDR3 protein: CASRDDRGIGYGYTF. As DNA, the CDR3 is TGCGCCAGCAGAGACGACAGGGGTATAGGCTATGGCTACACCTTC. This sequence joins TRBV10-2 and TRBJ1-2; 8 bases align to TRBD1. With V trimmed by 6 bases and J by 4 bases, 10 bases remained unmatched. The length of the CDR3 is 15 residues. Germline CDR1 WSHSY, CDR2 SAAADI.

The rearrangement joins TRBV7-9 to TRBJ2-7, with 8 bases identical to TRBD2. The trim removed 5 bases at V and 2 bases at J, leaving 8 bases unmatched. The CDR3 spans 15 residues. Per germline, CDR1 SEHNR and CDR2 FQNEAQ (reference sequence). The CDR3 coding sequence is TGTGCCAGCAGCCAGCGGGAGTTGCTTACCTACGAGCAGTACTTC. The encoded protein is CASSQRELLTYEQYF.

The chain combines TRBV21-1 with TRBJ2-1; TRBD2, the table's D call, lacks a check against the DNA. TRBV21-1 is assigned pseudogene status. The CDR3 runs 12 residues. CDR3 DNA sequence: TGTGCCAGCAGCTCGGTTGTGCATGAGCAGTTCTTC. Translated: CASSSVVHEQFF.

The chain carries TRBV30 and TRBJ1-6, with 8 bases lining up with TRBD1. This CDR3 contains 16 residues. V shed 3 bases, J shed 9 bases, and the junction held 13 bases outside the gene matches. CDR1 and CDR2 from the germline V gene are GTSNPN and SVGIG (reference sequence). This CDR3 is CAWRNHRTGTASPLHF. The CDR3 bases are TGTGCCTGGAGAAATCATAGGACAGGGACGGCTTCACCCCTCCACTTT.

The chain couples TRBV4-1 to TRBJ2-1; D gene unclear. V was clipped by 1 base and J by 1 base, with 14 bases between them. CDR1 is MGHRA and CDR2 is YSYEKL in the germline V gene. The length of the CDR3 is 17 residues. In DNA, the CDR3 is TGCGCCAGCAGCCAAGGATCGGGTCAAGGATCCTACAATGAGCAGTTCTTC. This encodes CASSQGSGQGSYNEQFF.

The rearrangement links TRBV7-8 to TRBJ1-3; TRBD1 aligns across 8 bases. CDR3 length: 15 residues. Germline V gene data show CDR1 as SGHVS and CDR2 as FQNEAQ. The V and J ends lost 5 bases and 6 bases, in that order; junction bases with no gene match: 9. The CDR3 loop is CASSPGQGGTNTIYF. The CDR3 DNA sequence: TGTGCCAGCAGCCCAGGACAGGGTGGGACAAACACCATATATTTT.

The rearrangement links TRBV20-1 to TRBJ2-5; D is unresolved. Trimming stripped 3 bases from V and 4 bases from J, with 12 bases between. Germline-derived CDR1 and CDR2 are DFQATT and SNEGSKA (reference sequence). The CDR3 has 13 residues. The CDR3 coding sequence is TGCAGTGCTAGTGTGGCGCGGAGAGAGACCCAGTACTTC. Protein product: CSASVARRETQYF.

V is TRBV19 and J is TRBJ2-7; 14 bases are a match to TRBD2. Trimming removed 0 bases from V and 0 bases from J; junction bases left unmatched: 4. The CDR3 is 18 amino acids. CDR1 and CDR2 from the germline V gene are LNHDA and SQIVND (reference sequence). The chain's CDR3 is CASSIDWTSGRSSYEQYF. Written as DNA, the CDR3 is TGTGCCAGTAGTATAGATTGGACTAGCGGGAGGTCCTCCTACGAGCAGTACTTC. Filled out from reference TRBV19 and TRBJ2-7, the complete variable domain reads DGGITQSPKYLFRKEGQNVTLSCEQNLNHDAMYWYRQDPGQGLRLIYYSQIVNDFQKGDIAEGYSVSREKKESFPLTVTSAQKNPTAFYLCASSIDWTSGRSSYEQYFGPGTRLTVT.

This clone was counted once. The J gene is TRBJ1-5, the V gene TRBV28; 7 bases are a match to TRBD1. The CDR3 runs 16 residues. The V and J ends lost 5 bases and 4 bases, in that order; junction bases with no gene match: 11. Germline V gene data show CDR1 as MDHEN and CDR2 as SYDVKM. This chain's CDR3 is CASSPLKTGHNQPQHF. The CDR3 nucleotides read TGTGCCAGCAGTCCACTGAAGACAGGGCATAATCAGCCCCAGCATTTT.

The chain carries TRBV19 and TRBJ2-5, with a tentative D call TRBD2 (5 bases). The CDR3 runs 12 residues. The germline V gene encodes CDR1 LNHDA and CDR2 SQIVND (reference sequence). The germline V and J ends were trimmed by 8 bases and 3 bases, with 10 bases remaining between them. The CDR3 nucleotides are TGTGCCAGTCGGGGTTGGGAAGAGACCCAGTACTTC. This translates into CASRGWEETQYF.

The rearrangement joins TRBV6-6 to TRBJ1-1; 7 positions agree with TRBD1. Germline V CDR1 and CDR2: MNHNY, SVGAGI (reference sequence). With 5 bases clipped from V and 6 bases from J, the junction kept 3 bases outside the gene matches. The CDR3 loop spans 12 amino acids. The CDR3 sequence is CASSRDSSEAFF. DNA for the CDR3: TGTGCCAGCAGTAGGGACAGCTCTGAAGCTTTCTTT.

This clone was detected once. The CDR3 DNA follows: TGTGCCAGCAGCTTACTAGCGGGTCCGGACAATGAGCAGTTCTTC. It codes for CASSLLAGPDNEQFF. The rearrangement uses TRBV7-3 and TRBJ2-1, with 8 positions matching TRBD2. CDR1 and CDR2 from the germline V gene are SGHTA and FQGTGA. The CDR3 contains 15 residues. Unmatched junction bases numbered 5, after V lost 2 bases and J lost 5 bases. The complete variable domain, with remaining parts taken from reference TRBV7-3 and TRBJ2-1, reads GAGVSQTPSNKVTEKGKYVELRCDPISGHTALYWYRQSLGQGPEFLIYFQGTGAADDSGLPNDRFFAVRPEGSVSTLKIQRTERGDSAVYLCASSLLAGPDNEQFFGPGTRLTVL.